A selection of T cell receptor beta chains follows, all from one sample in a study of cytotoxic CD8 clonotypes in ibrutinib-treated CLL. Only in-frame clones appear in the TCRdb table, and some are missing; sequencing was by immunoSEQ multiplex PCR. The sample has 140,000 to 150,000 clones; 60% to 85% are singletons. The sequencing used PBMCs, collected after 24 months of ibrutinib treatment. The receptors shown here come from a human donor with chronic lymphocytic leukemia. Each CDR3 is given with its conserved first and last residue. Fields, in order: clone size, J gene, D gene, V gene, CDR3 DNA, CDR3 protein. The D gene is left open where the match is weak. Clone size, where shown, is once, few, many, or a class for clones that have expanded.

NA TRBJ2-4 NA TRBV18 TGTGCCAGCTCACCCCCGGGTTGGTTAGCCAAAAACATTCAGTACTTC CASSPPGWLAKNIQYF
few TRBJ1-3 NA TRBV7-9 TGTGCCAGCAGCTTAGGGAGAAACACCATATATTTT CASSLGRNTIYF
NA TRBJ2-7 NA TRBV7-2 TGTGCCAGCAGCCCCCGGGACTCCTACTACGAGCAGTACTTC CASSPRDSYYEQYF
NA TRBJ2-4 TRBD2 TRBV19 TGTGCCAGTAGTCAGGGACTAGCGGGAGGGAACATTCAGTACTTC CASSQGLAGGNIQYF
NA TRBJ2-7 TRBD1 TRBV4-3 TGCGCCAGCAGCCAATCCTACCAGGGGGTAGGCTACGAGCAGTACTTC CASSQSYQGVGYEQYF
NA TRBJ2-7 TRBD2 TRBV18 TGTGCCAGCTCACCCGGGGGGGTCCTCTCCTACGAGCAGTACTTC CASSPGGVLSYEQYF
NA TRBJ2-1 NA TRBV6-5 TGTGCCAGCACCCCCAGGGAGCAGTTCTTC CASTPREQFF
few TRBJ2-1 NA TRBV5-6 TGTGCCAGCAGCTTGGCCTGGGACCGGCCGGTCTTC CASSLAWDRPVF
NA TRBJ2-1 NA TRBV5-1 TGCGCCAGCAGCTTGACGGGGGCCAGATACAATGAGCAGTTCTTC CASSLTGARYNEQFF
NA TRBJ1-2 NA TRBV5-6 TGTGCCAGCAGCCCCCTGAGGGGCGGCTACACCTTC CASSPLRGGYTF
once TRBJ1-5 NA TRBV9 TGTGCCAGCAGCGGAGGGGGGGGTCAGCCCCAGCATTTT CASSGGGGQPQHF
NA TRBJ2-1 NA TRBV10-3 TGTGCCATCAGTGGAACCGGGGTCGATGAGCAGTTCTTC CAISGTGVDEQFF
NA TRBJ2-2 NA TRBV28 TGTGCCAGCACCCGGGGGTGGGGCGGGGAGCTGTTTTTT CASTRGWGGELFF
NA TRBJ1-5 NA TRBV9 TGTGCCAGCAGCACCCACGACCTTGGGCAGCCCCAGCATTTT CASSTHDLGQPQHF
NA TRBJ2-3 NA TRBV7-6 TGTGCCAGCAGCTTTGTGCGCACAGATACGCAGTATTTT CASSFVRTDTQYF
NA TRBJ2-7 NA TRBV28 TGTGCCAGCCACGACTCCTACGAGCAGTACTTC CASHDSYEQYF
NA TRBJ2-5 TRBD1 TRBV5-1 TGCGCCAGCAGCGGGACAGGGGCGGAAGGAGGGACCCAGTACTTC CASSGTGAEGGTQYF
NA TRBJ2-3 NA TRBV9 TGTGCCAGCAGCGTAGATGGCCCCACAGATACGCAGTATTTT CASSVDGPTDTQYF